This T cell receptor (beta chain) was identified in a study of blood T cell repertoires in COVID-19. Germline loops: CDR1 PRHDT, CDR2 FYEKMQ (reference sequence). This CDR3 comprises 13 residues. V was shortened by 5 bases and J by 2 bases, with 9 bases between the two germline ends. The data were produced by immunoSEQ multiplex PCR, yet TCRdb's version contains in-frame clones alone and is incomplete. Found here are about 90,000 clones, around 93% of them singletons; the top ten hold about 2.3%. V and J are TRBV13 and TRBJ2-5; weak D call: TRBD2 (6 bases). This receptor was obtained from a human donor with active COVID-19. The donor label of this sample is uncertain. The sample consisted of peripheral blood. CDR3 region: CASSVGRQETQYF. CDR3 in DNA: TGTGCCAGCAGCGTGGGGAGGCAAGAGACCCAGTACTTC.